The entry below describes one T cell receptor beta chain. V trimming: 4 bases; J trimming: 4 bases; junction bases outside the gene matches: 11. Germline loops: CDR1 SGHDT, CDR2 YYEEEE. The CDR3 sequence is 16 residues long. This entry is derived from a study of blood T cells in healthy people across ages. A J-beta primer mix and a sample-barcoded 5' primer were used in a second PCR of about 7 to 12 cycles. A template-switch adaptor containing 12 random nucleotides labeled each cDNA molecule. TCRdb itself ran the 5' RACE reads through MiXCR, one entry per CDR3 protein. This table holds 1.5 million to 2 million distinct CDR3 sequences, 28% found once. The donors, all healthy, were Caucasians living in Russia, aged roughly 6 to 95. Peripheral blood from each donor was collected in a volume of approximately 9.2 milliliters. Samples had at least 6.5 million PBMCs isolated from them.

The specimen was blood. The chain is built from TRBV5-6 and TRBJ2-1; TRBD1 aligns across 7 bases. This sequence originates from a woman in her 30s in good health. Here the CDR3 reads CASSGETGFEYNEQFF. CDR3 in DNA: TGTGCCAGCAGCGGTGAGACAGGGTTCGAGTACAATGAGCAGTTCTTC.